What follows are 29 T cell receptor beta chains derived from one specimen sequenced in a study of T cell changes during pregnancy in multiple sclerosis. Libraries were prepared by immunoSEQ multiplex PCR; TCRdb keeps only in-frame clonotypes and omits some of them. Here the sample spans 60,000 or so clones, roughly 87% being singletons. The sample here was peripheral blood, taken in the first trimester of pregnancy. These receptors all come from a female donor with multiple sclerosis, enrolled in a pregnancy study.

This rearrangement joins TRBV11-2 to TRBJ2-7; 8 positions match TRBD1. CDR3 length equals 14 residues. Germline assignment: CDR1 SGHAT and CDR2 FQNNGV. J was trimmed by 7 bases and V by 1 base; bases with no gene match: 6. Here the CDR3 reads CASSLGTGMGEQYF. As DNA, the CDR3 is TGTGCCAGCAGCTTAGGGACAGGGATGGGTGAGCAGTACTTC.

The chain is built from TRBV5-1 and TRBJ1-4; 7 bases align to TRBD1. The ends lost 5 bases at V and 2 bases at J; junction bases unmatched: 12. Germline loops: CDR1 SGHRS, CDR2 YFSETQ. The CDR3 is 17 residues long. CDR3 sequence: CASSSPSGGPTNEKLFF. Here the CDR3 DNA reads TGCGCCAGCAGTTCGCCCTCAGGGGGGCCGACTAATGAAAAACTGTTTTTT.

V is TRBV14 and J is TRBJ2-3; 8 bases are shared with TRBD2. CDR3 length: 16 amino acids. The V gene end was trimmed by 1 base and the J gene end by 5 bases; junction bases not matched to a gene: 8. The germline V gene encodes CDR1 SGHDN and CDR2 FVKESK. The CDR3 sequence is CASSQGGGRPGDTQYF. CDR3 DNA sequence: TGTGCCAGCAGCCAAGGCGGCGGGAGGCCAGGAGATACGCAGTATTTT.

The rearrangement joins TRBV29-1 to TRBJ2-5; D unresolved. V lost 7 bases and J 5 bases, leaving 20 bases between the germline ends. Germline V gene data show CDR1 as SQVTM and CDR2 as ANQGSEA. The CDR3 contains 14 residues. The CDR3 here is CSAWRQRDGETQYF. CDR3 DNA sequence: TGCAGCGCCTGGCGCCAGAGAGACGGGGAGACCCAGTACTTC.

The rearrangement joins TRBV11-3 to TRBJ2-2, with TRBD1 matching over 9 bases. The CDR3 loop spans 14 amino acids. Germline V gene lookup returns CDR1 SGHNT and CDR2 YENEEA. The V segment lost 1 base and the J segment 6 bases; nucleotides outside the gene matches: 0. The CDR3, as DNA: TGTGCCAGCAGCTTAGGGACAGGGGCCGGGGAGCTGTTTTTT. Protein sequence: CASSLGTGAGELFF.

This chain uses TRBV7-7 with TRBJ2-1; 9 bases fit TRBD1. Germline-derived CDR1 and CDR2 are SSHAT and FNYEAQ (reference sequence). With 2 bases clipped from V and 7 bases from J, the junction kept 15 bases outside the gene matches. This CDR3 region has 18 residues. The DNA of the CDR3 is TGTGCCAGCAGCTTAACTGTCGTCTTGGGACAGGGAATTAATGAGCAGTTCTTC. Protein product: CASSLTVVLGQGINEQFF.

The rearrangement joins TRBV9 to TRBJ2-2; the D is unclear. The CDR3 loop spans 14 amino acids. Deletions cut 0 bases from V and 1 base from J, with 4 bases between. CDR1 is SGDLS and CDR2 is YYNGEE in the germline V gene. This CDR3 is CASSVVMNTGELFF. The CDR3 region has the DNA TGTGCCAGCAGCGTAGTTATGAACACCGGGGAGCTGTTTTTT.

This sequence joins TRBV9 and TRBJ2-7; D perhaps matches TRBD1 (5 bases). This CDR3 region has 13 residues. The germline V and J ends were trimmed by 0 bases and 5 bases, with 9 bases remaining between them. Germline V gene sequence: CDR1 SGDLS, CDR2 YYNGEE. The CDR3 loop is CASSVVGAHEQYF. CDR3 nucleotide sequence: TGTGCCAGCAGCGTAGTAGGGGCCCACGAGCAGTACTTC.

The chain couples TRBV11-2 to TRBJ1-6, with a weak D call TRBD1 (5 bases). CDR3 length: 15 residues. The V gene's germline CDR1 is SGHAT and CDR2 FQNNGV. V lost 6 bases and J 8 bases, leaving 17 bases between the germline ends. Here the CDR3 DNA reads TGTGCCAGCAGAGCTGTGGGGGGGGAGTATTCACCCCTCCACTTT. Encoded protein: CASRAVGGEYSPLHF.

This CDR3 reads CASSLEGIDRYNEQFF. CDR3 coding DNA: TGCGCCAGCAGCTTGGAGGGGATCGACAGATACAATGAGCAGTTCTTC. The chain links TRBV5-1 to TRBJ2-1, with TRBD1 as a possible D gene (5 bases). The CDR3 is 16 amino acids. Trimming shortened V by 0 bases and J by 4 bases, and 14 bases separated the two germline ends. Germline V gives CDR1 SGHRS, CDR2 YFSETQ.

The chain has TRBV19 and TRBJ2-3, with 8 nucleotides matching TRBD2. The CDR3 spans 15 residues. Trimming at V came to 6 bases and at J to 2 bases, leaving 7 bases not matched to a gene. Germline V gene lookup returns CDR1 LNHDA and CDR2 SQIVND (reference sequence). CDR3 sequence: CASSLTSGYTDTQYF. CDR3 in DNA: TGTGCCAGTAGCCTTACTAGCGGATACACAGATACGCAGTATTTT.

The chain carries TRBV4-2 and TRBJ2-5; 11 bases align to TRBD1. V lost 1 base and J lost 5; bases outside the gene matches: 3. Germline CDR1 reads LGHNA; CDR2 reads YNFKEQ. This CDR3 region has 15 residues. The DNA of the CDR3 is TGTGCCAGCAGCCAAGGCGGGACAGGGGGGGAGACCCAGTACTTC. Its translation: CASSQGGTGGETQYF.

The chain uses TRBV7-8 and TRBJ2-1; 9 nucleotides match TRBD1. In germline, CDR1 is SGHVS, CDR2 FQNEAQ. V shed 7 bases, J shed 15 bases, and the junction held 7 bases outside the gene matches. The CDR3 has 11 residues. The CDR3 loop reads CASTTGTGTFF. The CDR3 region has the DNA TGTGCCAGCACCACCGGGACAGGGACGTTCTTC.

This chain joins TRBV19 and TRBJ1-3; unclear D gene. The CDR3 consists of 15 residues. The V gene lost 7 bases and the J gene lost 0 bases, with 13 bases spanning the gap. Germline CDR1 and CDR2: LNHDA and SQIVND (reference sequence). The CDR3 spells CASTPWGDSGNTIYF. The DNA of the CDR3 is TGTGCCAGTACCCCATGGGGAGACTCTGGAAACACCATATATTTT.

This chain joins TRBV18 and TRBJ1-1; 7 nucleotides match TRBD1. The CDR3 runs to 17 residues. Trimming cost V 0 bases and J 12 bases; bases outside gene matches: 19. The V gene's germline CDR1 is KGHSH and CDR2 LQKENI. DNA for the CDR3: TGTGCCAGCTCACCACCGGAGGGTCCCGCAGGGGGAAAGGGGACTTTCTTT. It is translated as CASSPPEGPAGGKGTFF.

The CDR3 sequence: CACSGRTQYF. CDR3 bases: TGTGCCTGTAGCGGGAGAACGCAGTATTTT. The chain carries TRBV30 and TRBJ2-3; 9 bases agree with TRBD2. With V trimmed by 6 bases and J by 9 bases, 1 base remained unmatched. CDR1 GTSNPN and CDR2 SVGIG come from the germline V gene (reference sequence). The CDR3 sequence is 10 residues long.

The chain uses TRBV13 and TRBJ2-7; 11 bases agree with TRBD2. The germline gives CDR1 PRHDT, CDR2 FYEKMQ (reference sequence). The V and J ends lost 0 bases and 4 bases, in that order; junction bases with no gene match: 2. The length of the CDR3 is 15 residues. In DNA form, the CDR3 reads TGTGCCAGCAGCTTAGGGACTAGCGGGGTTTACGAGCAGTACTTC. This sequence encodes CASSLGTSGVYEQYF.

The sample holds a few counts of this clone. V and J are TRBV2 and TRBJ2-7; no clear D. The V gene's germline CDR1 is SNHLY and CDR2 FYNNEI. The CDR3 totals 10 residues. Deletions cut 7 bases from V and 4 bases from J, with 5 bases between. The CDR3 DNA reads as TGTGCCAGCAAAGAGTACGAGCAGTACTTC. It specifies CASKEYEQYF.

The V and J genes are TRBV29-1 and TRBJ1-2; a weak D match, TRBD1 (5 bases). V shed 3 bases and J shed 6 bases, with 11 bases lying between them. In germline, CDR1 is SQVTM, CDR2 ANQGSEA. CDR3 length: 12 residues. The DNA for the CDR3 is TGCAGCGTTGATGGGGGGATGAATGGCTACACCTTC. It codes for CSVDGGMNGYTF.

This clone was observed once. V is TRBV7-9 and J is TRBJ2-1; TRBD2 matches 9 bases. The CDR3 sequence is 15 residues long. CDR1 is SEHNR, CDR2 FQNEAQ, per germline (reference sequence). V was clipped by 3 bases and J by 7 bases; unmatched bases: 7. The CDR3 DNA is TGTGCCAGCAGCTTGGCTCGAAGCGGGGGGAATGAGCAGTTCTTC. As protein: CASSLARSGGNEQFF.

CDR3 loop: CASSPGTGFNTEAFF. In DNA, the CDR3 is TGTGCCAGCTCACCCGGGACAGGGTTTAACACTGAAGCTTTCTTT. This chain links TRBV18 with TRBJ1-1; 9 nucleotides align to TRBD1. V shed 3 bases, J shed 2 bases, and the junction held 4 bases outside the gene matches. This CDR3 is built from 15 residues. Germline lookup yields CDR1 KGHSH and CDR2 LQKENI.

Here the CDR3 reads CASSPRQGSGYTF. CDR3 in DNA: TGTGCCAGCAGCCCTCGACAGGGCAGTGGCTACACCTTC. The V gene is TRBV14, the J gene TRBJ1-2; 7 bases agree with TRBD1. V shed 4 bases, J shed 7 bases, and the junction held 6 bases outside the gene matches. Germline V gene data show CDR1 as SGHDN and CDR2 as FVKESK. This CDR3 is built from 13 residues.

The V gene is TRBV7-2, the J gene TRBJ1-2; D possibly corresponds to TRBD1 (5 bases). The CDR3 is 13 amino acids. CDR1 and CDR2 (germline): SGHTA, FQGNSA. The V end lost 5 bases, the J end lost 5 bases, and 12 bases lay between the germline ends. The CDR3 is CASSLQAIYGYTF. Here the CDR3 DNA reads TGTGCCAGCAGCCTACAGGCCATATATGGCTACACCTTC.

The CDR3 reads CASIQPGGYGYTF. For the CDR3, the DNA is TGCGCCAGCATCCAACCCGGGGGCTATGGCTACACCTTC. This rearrangement joins TRBV10-2 to TRBJ1-2; possible D gene TRBD1, 5 bases. V was clipped by 7 bases and J by 4 bases, with 13 bases between them. The V gene's germline CDR1 is WSHSY and CDR2 SAAADI. The CDR3 loop spans 13 amino acids.

The chain couples TRBV5-5 to TRBJ1-1; perhaps TRBD1 as D (5 bases). V was trimmed by 4 bases and J by 0 bases, leaving 10 bases between them. The germline CDR1 and CDR2 sequences are SGHKS and YYEKEE (reference sequence). The CDR3 is made up of 14 amino acids. CDR3 in amino acids: CASSPDNMNTEAFF. The CDR3 coding sequence is TGTGCCAGCAGCCCGGACAACATGAACACTGAAGCTTTCTTT. The full variable domain, rest sourced from reference TRBV5-5 and TRBJ1-1, is DAGVTQSPTHLIKTRGQQVTLRCSPISGHKSVSWYQQVLGQGPQFIFQYYEKEERGRGNFPDRFSARQFPNYSSELNVNALLLGDSALYLCASSPDNMNTEAFFGQGTRLTVV.

This chain links TRBV5-6 with TRBJ2-5; D uncertain. This CDR3 spans 14 amino acids. CDR1 and CDR2 (germline): SGHDT, YYEEEE. The V and J ends lost 4 bases and 2 bases respectively, with 12 bases between them. CDR3 DNA: TGTGCCAGCAGCACCTTCCAGGCACAAGAGACCCAGTACTTC. Translating gives CASSTFQAQETQYF.

The chain uses TRBV5-1 and TRBJ2-5; 11 nucleotides agree with TRBD1. The CDR3 extends over 14 amino acids. Germline CDR1 SGHRS, CDR2 YFSETQ. Trimming took 3 bases from V and 5 from J; bases not matched to a gene: 3. In nucleotides, the CDR3 is TGCGCCAGCAGCTGGGACAGGGGGGCGGAGACCCAGTACTTC. It is translated as CASSWDRGAETQYF.

This sequence joins TRBV30 and TRBJ1-5; D call uncertain. The CDR3 contains 19 residues. Trimming pared 0 bases from V and 1 base from J, leaving 22 bases between. Germline values: CDR1 GTSNPN, CDR2 SVGIG (reference sequence). In nucleotides, the CDR3 is TGTGCCTGGAGTGTAAATCTCTTAGGAGGGAGAGGGAGCAATCAGCCCCAGCATTTT. Amino acid sequence: CAWSVNLLGGRGSNQPQHF.

This clone was detected only once. The chain joins TRBV7-2 to TRBJ2-5; TRBD2 aligns across 12 bases. This CDR3 is built from 17 residues. CDR1 is SGHTA and CDR2 is FQGNSA in the germline V gene. The J segment lost 9 bases and the V segment lost 3 bases, leaving 14 bases of the junction unmatched. The CDR3 protein is CASSLDASGGALYSQYF. The CDR3 DNA reads TGTGCCAGCAGCTTGGACGCTAGCGGGGGGGCGCTCTATTCCCAGTACTTC.